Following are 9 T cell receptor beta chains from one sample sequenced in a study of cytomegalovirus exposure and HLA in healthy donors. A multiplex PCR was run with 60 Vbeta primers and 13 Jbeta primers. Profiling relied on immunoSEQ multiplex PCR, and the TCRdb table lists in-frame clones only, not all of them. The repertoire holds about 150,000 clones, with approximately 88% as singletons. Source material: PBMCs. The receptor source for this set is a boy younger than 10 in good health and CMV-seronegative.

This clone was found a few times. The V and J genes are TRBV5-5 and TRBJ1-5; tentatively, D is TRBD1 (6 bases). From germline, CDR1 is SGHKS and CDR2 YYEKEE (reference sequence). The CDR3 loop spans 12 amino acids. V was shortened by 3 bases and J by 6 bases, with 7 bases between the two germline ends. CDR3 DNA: TGTGCCAGCAGCTCACAGGGTCAGCCCCAGCATTTT. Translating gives CASSSQGQPQHF.

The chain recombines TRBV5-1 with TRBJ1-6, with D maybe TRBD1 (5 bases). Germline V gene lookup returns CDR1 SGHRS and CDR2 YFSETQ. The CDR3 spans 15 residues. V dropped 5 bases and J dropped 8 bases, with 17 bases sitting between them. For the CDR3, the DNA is TGCGCCAGCAGTCGCACCGGGACTCCAGATTCACCCCTCCACTTT. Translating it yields CASSRTGTPDSPLHF.

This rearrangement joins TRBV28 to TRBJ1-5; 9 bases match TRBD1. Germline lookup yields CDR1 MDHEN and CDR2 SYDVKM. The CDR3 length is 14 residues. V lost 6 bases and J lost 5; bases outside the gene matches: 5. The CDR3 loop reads CASRPGTGHQPQHF. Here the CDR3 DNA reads TGTGCCAGCAGACCCGGGACAGGGCATCAGCCCCAGCATTTT.

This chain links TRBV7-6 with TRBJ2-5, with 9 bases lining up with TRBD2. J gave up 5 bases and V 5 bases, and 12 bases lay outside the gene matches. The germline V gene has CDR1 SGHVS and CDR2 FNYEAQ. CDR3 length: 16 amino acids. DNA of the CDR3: TGTGCCAGCAGCCCACCGGGACTAGCATTGTCTGAGACCCAGTACTTC. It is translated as CASSPPGLALSETQYF.

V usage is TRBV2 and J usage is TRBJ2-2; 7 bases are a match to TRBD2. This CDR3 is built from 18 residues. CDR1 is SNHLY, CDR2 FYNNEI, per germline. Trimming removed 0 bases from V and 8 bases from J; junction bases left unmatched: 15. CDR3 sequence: CASSEAGRWGGRAGELFF. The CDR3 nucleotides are TGTGCCAGCAGTGAAGCGGGGAGATGGGGCGGGAGAGCGGGGGAGCTGTTTTTT.

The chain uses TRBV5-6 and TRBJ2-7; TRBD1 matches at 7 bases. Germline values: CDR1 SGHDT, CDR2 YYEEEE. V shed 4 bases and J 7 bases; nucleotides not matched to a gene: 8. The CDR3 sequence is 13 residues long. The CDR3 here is CASSARGPREQYF. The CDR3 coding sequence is TGTGCCAGCAGCGCAAGGGGGCCAAGAGAGCAGTACTTC.

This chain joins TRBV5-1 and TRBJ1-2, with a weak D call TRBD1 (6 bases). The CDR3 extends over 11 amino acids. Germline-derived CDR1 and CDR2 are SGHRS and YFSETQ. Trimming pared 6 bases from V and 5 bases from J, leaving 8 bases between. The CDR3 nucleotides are TGCGCCAGCACCCAGGGGTATGGCTACACCTTC. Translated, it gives CASTQGYGYTF.

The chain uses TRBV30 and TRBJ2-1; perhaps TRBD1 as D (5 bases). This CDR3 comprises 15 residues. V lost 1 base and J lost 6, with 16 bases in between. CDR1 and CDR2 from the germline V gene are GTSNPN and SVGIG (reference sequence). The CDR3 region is CAWSDGAKPLNEQFF. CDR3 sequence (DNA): TGTGCCTGGAGTGATGGGGCGAAACCCCTCAATGAGCAGTTCTTC.

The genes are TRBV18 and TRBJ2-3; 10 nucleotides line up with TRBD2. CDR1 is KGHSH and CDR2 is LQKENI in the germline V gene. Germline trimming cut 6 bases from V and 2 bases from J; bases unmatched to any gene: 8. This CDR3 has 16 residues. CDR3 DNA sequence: TGTGCCAGCTCCCAGCGGGAGGGCCTCTACACAGATACGCAGTATTTT. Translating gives CASSQREGLYTDTQYF.